Listed here are 12 T cell receptor beta chains from one sample, sequenced in a study of response to subunit inactivated influenza vaccine. TCRdb called the RT-PCR reads again in MiXCR, with one record for every CDR3 protein. The table shows about 540,000 distinct CDR3 sequences, with under 25% occurring only once. This sample also belongs to another study, concerning T cells expressing NK-cell markers. That study reports: It was by 5'RACE template switching with UMIs that TCR beta cDNA was made.

Specimen: CD4+ T cells sorted from PBMCs, collected roughly 12 days after vaccination. Receptor source: a man in his fifties who received an inactivated influenza vaccine.

The chain employs TRBV24-1 and TRBJ2-1; possibly TRBD2 for D (5 bases). The V and J ends lost 4 bases and 4 bases respectively, with 13 bases between them. The CDR3 covers 15 residues. Per germline, CDR1 KGHDR and CDR2 SFDVKD. The CDR3 sequence is CATSEYGIGYNEQFF. CDR3 DNA sequence: TGTGCCACCAGTGAGTACGGGATCGGTTACAATGAGCAGTTCTTC.

The table lists this clonotype with a few counts. This chain joins TRBV12-3 or TRBV12-4 and TRBJ2-4; 8 bases agree with TRBD1. The CDR3 sequence is 18 residues long. Trimming removed 4 bases from V and 6 bases from J; junction bases left unmatched: 17. CDR3 nucleotide sequence: TGTGCCAGCAGTTCAGGGGGCGGGCCGAACCTAGTGGGAAACATTCAGTACTTC. This sequence encodes CASSSGGGPNLVGNIQYF.

This chain connects TRBV3-1 to TRBJ1-5, with TRBD1 identical over 11 bases. This CDR3 contains 15 residues. Germline assignment: CDR1 LGHDT and CDR2 YNNKEL (reference sequence). V shed 4 bases and J 6 bases; nucleotides not matched to a gene: 5. CDR3 coding DNA: TGTGCCAGCAGCCCCGGGACAGGGGGAAGTCAGCCCCAGCATTTT. This encodes CASSPGTGGSQPQHF.

This rearrangement joins TRBV2 to TRBJ1-1; TRBD1 aligns across 7 bases. The CDR3 length is 11 residues. Germline CDR1 is SNHLY and CDR2 is FYNNEI. V shed 6 bases, J shed 10 bases, and the junction held 5 bases outside the gene matches. The CDR3 DNA follows: TGTGCCAGCAGAAGGACAGGAGGAGCTTTCTTT. Its translation is CASRRTGGAFF.

The chain is built from TRBV3-1 and TRBJ2-7; TRBD2 is a possible D gene (5 bases). The germline V gene encodes CDR1 LGHDT and CDR2 YNNKEL (reference sequence). Between the trimmed V and J ends, which lost 4 bases and 3 bases, there was a span of 13 bases. This CDR3 is 14 amino acids long. The CDR3 region is CASSPQSGYYEQYF. The DNA of the CDR3 is TGTGCCAGCAGCCCCCAAAGCGGTTACTACGAGCAGTACTTC.

The CDR3 sequence: CASSSPVGTVNTEAFF. CDR3 DNA: TGTGCCAGCAGTTCCCCGGTTGGGACAGTGAACACTGAAGCTTTCTTT. The chain combines TRBV28 with TRBJ1-1, with 7 bases aligning to TRBD1. With 4 bases clipped from V and 0 bases from J, the junction kept 8 bases outside the gene matches. Germline V gene lookup returns CDR1 MDHEN and CDR2 SYDVKM. The CDR3 has 16 residues.

The chain has TRBV27 and TRBJ1-1; no definite D call. V shed 2 bases and J shed 1 base, with 8 bases lying between them. This CDR3 contains 14 residues. The germline V gene has CDR1 MNHEY and CDR2 SMNVEV (reference sequence). The CDR3, as DNA: TGTGCCAGCAGTTTAGGAGCCAAGAACACTGAAGCTTTCTTT. Translation gives CASSLGAKNTEAFF.

This clonotype has a handful of counts. The chain joins TRBV5-6 to TRBJ2-7, with D maybe TRBD2 (6 bases). The CDR3 spans 13 residues. The ends were cut back, 4 bases at V and 7 bases at J, with 15 bases in the middle. Per germline, CDR1 SGHDT and CDR2 YYEEEE. The CDR3 spells CASSLKGAGEQYF. The CDR3 DNA reads as TGTGCCAGCAGCCTCAAAGGGGCGGGGGAGCAGTACTTC.

This clonotype was detected only a few times. The chain has TRBV7-3 and TRBJ2-3; 9 bases are shared with TRBD2. This CDR3 has 15 amino acids. Trimming took 6 bases from V and 2 from J; bases not matched to a gene: 6. The germline gives CDR1 SGHTA, CDR2 FQGTGA. This CDR3 is CASSLAGPLTDTQYF. CDR3 DNA sequence: TGTGCCAGCAGTCTAGCGGGACCTCTCACAGATACGCAGTATTTT.

Only a few counts were recorded for this clonotype. For the CDR3, the DNA is TGCAGCGTTGAAAACCTTGGGACTCTAGGCTACACCTTC. Encoded protein: CSVENLGTLGYTF. V is TRBV29-1 and J is TRBJ1-2; D might be TRBD1 (5 bases). Germline lookup yields CDR1 SQVTM and CDR2 ANQGSEA. There are 13 residues in the CDR3. V lost 2 bases to trimming and J lost 8 bases, with 15 bases between them.

This clonotype occurred a few times. The J gene is TRBJ2-7, the V gene TRBV20-1; D is undetermined. Germline lookup yields CDR1 DFQATT and CDR2 SNEGSKA (reference sequence). CDR3 length: 11 residues. V lost 1 base, J lost 3 bases, and 4 bases lay in between. The CDR3 DNA reads TGCAGTGCTAGAGTAGTCTACGAGCAGTACTTC. It specifies CSARVVYEQYF.

V is TRBV20-1 and J is TRBJ2-7; no firm D call. Trimming removed 6 bases from V and 5 bases from J, with 20 bases in between. Germline CDR1 reads DFQATT; CDR2 reads SNEGSKA (reference sequence). This CDR3 region has 14 residues. CDR3 protein: CSAPPPRGSNEQYF. The CDR3 nucleotides read TGCAGTGCCCCTCCTCCCCGCGGCAGCAACGAGCAGTACTTC.